This T cell receptor beta chain was sequenced during a study of response to subunit inactivated influenza vaccine (dated by TCRdb to the late 2010s). Some background on the complete study: To follow how T cells responded to a trivalent subunit inactivated influenza vaccine, the researchers relied on deep quantitative profiling of the T cell receptor repertoire.

Study-wide conclusions, independent of this receptor: It was suggested by the authors that each seasonal influenza vaccination may recruit only a limited number of new T cells.

To prepare the library, RT-PCR was applied. TCRdb names Illumina HiSeq 2500 as the instrument used. In-frame beta chains were kept once TCRdb had trimmed the public reads at Q25 with fastp and called clones with MiXCR. Records with the same CDR3 protein are collapsed into one entry carrying the most frequent genes and DNA. This sample has a few hundred thousand distinct CDR3 sequences in its table, and 20% to 25% of those were observed once. About a tenth of the sample is in the top ten clones. CDR1 and CDR2, per the germline V gene, are SNHLY and FYNNEI. V was cut back by 2 bases and J by 5 bases, leaving a gap of 3 bases between them. The CDR3, cysteine through phenylalanine, is 11 amino acids long. The sequence is cut down to CDR3 DNA, 33 bases in frame from base 1. This clonotype was counted many times. The clone's antigen remains unknown. Within one base of it there is no much larger clone, and no base qualities were kept.

The sequence links TRBV2 to TRBJ2-5, with no reliable assignment of the D segment. The material sequenced was PBMCs from blood, taken about 20 months after vaccination. This sequence was found in a man in his fifties or sixties who received an inactivated influenza vaccine. Donor details come from another sample of the same person, matched by shared clones. DNA sequence: TGTGCCAGCAGTGAAACGGAGACCCAGTACTTC. Its translation is CASSETETQYF.